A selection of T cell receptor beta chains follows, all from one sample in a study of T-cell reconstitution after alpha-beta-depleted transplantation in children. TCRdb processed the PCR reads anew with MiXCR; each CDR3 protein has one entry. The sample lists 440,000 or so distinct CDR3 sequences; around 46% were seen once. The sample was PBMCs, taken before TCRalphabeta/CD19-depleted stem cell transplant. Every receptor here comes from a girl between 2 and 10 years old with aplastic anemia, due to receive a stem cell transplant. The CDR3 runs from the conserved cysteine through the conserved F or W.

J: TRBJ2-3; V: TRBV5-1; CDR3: CASSLVTGDGADTQYF
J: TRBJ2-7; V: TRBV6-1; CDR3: CASRGAVSYEQYF
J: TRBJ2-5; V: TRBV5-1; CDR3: CASLRTSGARGTQYF
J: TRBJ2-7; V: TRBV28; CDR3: CASTGGRHYEQYF
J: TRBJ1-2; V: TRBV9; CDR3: CASSVEGRAHYGFTF
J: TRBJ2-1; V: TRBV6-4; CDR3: CASSDGTSSSNEQFF
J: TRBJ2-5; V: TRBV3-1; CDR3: CASSQERPAGGKETQYF
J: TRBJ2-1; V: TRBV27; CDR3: CASSSRLGGPQGGEQFF
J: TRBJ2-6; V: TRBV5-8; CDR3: CASSLGQTSGANVLTF
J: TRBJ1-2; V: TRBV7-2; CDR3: CASSSGQGRWGYTF
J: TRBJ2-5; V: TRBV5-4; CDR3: CASSLVASQETQYF
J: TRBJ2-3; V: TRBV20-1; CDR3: CSARDSTKSGSTSTDTQYF
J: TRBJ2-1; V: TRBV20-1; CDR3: CSARDLDSSSYNEQFF
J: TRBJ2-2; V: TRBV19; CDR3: CASSPDGLAFANTGELFF
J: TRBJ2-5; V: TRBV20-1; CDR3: CSVYRGETQYF
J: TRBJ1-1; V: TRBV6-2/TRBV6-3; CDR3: CASSYLTGGPEAFF
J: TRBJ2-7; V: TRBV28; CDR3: CASCRQGRSYEQYF
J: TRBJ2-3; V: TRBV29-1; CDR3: CSVAGTPAISFYF
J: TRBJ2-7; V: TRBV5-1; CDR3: CASSPGRRSYEQYF
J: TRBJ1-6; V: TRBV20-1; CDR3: CSARKGSYNSPLHF
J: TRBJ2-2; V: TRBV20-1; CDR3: CSAQWGASSGELFF
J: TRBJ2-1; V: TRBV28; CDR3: CASSLPDYNEQFF
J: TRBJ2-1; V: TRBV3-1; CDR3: CASSPRTSGNNEQFF
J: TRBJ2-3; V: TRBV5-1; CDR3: CASSADFF
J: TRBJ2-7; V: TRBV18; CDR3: CASSGGGFIYEQYF
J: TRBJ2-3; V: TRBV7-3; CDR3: CASRSIASGTTDTQYF
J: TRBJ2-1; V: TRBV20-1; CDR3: CSATGATYNEQFF
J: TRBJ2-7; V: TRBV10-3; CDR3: CAIKGPPGSGEQYF
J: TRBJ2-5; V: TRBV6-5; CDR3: CASSYERSQETQYF
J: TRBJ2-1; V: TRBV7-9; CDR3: CASSLAGSGSLGEFF